A selection of T cell receptor beta chains follows, all from one sample in a study of shared clonotypes between healthy human individuals. TCRdb's table, derived via immunoSEQ multiplex PCR, lists solely in-frame clones and lacks some. The table shows over a million clones, with about four fifths occurring only once. The sample comprised memory CD4+ T cells from PBMCs. These receptors originate from a man younger than 35 in good health. Some clones in this sample may be carry-over from other donors' samples. The CDR3 runs from the conserved cysteine through the conserved F or W. The D gene is left open where the match is weak. Not all rows give a size; the values are once, few, many and, for expanded clones, a class.

v_call	d_call	clone_size	j_call	cdr3_nt	cdr3_aa
TRBV29-1	-	-	TRBJ2-6	TGCAGCGCTAGCGACTCTGGGGCCAACGTCCTGACTTTC	CSASDSGANVLTF
TRBV18	-	-	TRBJ2-5	TGTGCCAGCTTGGAGGACAGACACCAAGAGACCCAGTACTTC	CASLEDRHQETQYF
TRBV7-2	-	-	TRBJ2-7	TGTGCCAGCAGTTACAGGGGGGGTAGCGGGATGGGCTACGAGCAGTACTTC	CASSYRGGSGMGYEQYF
TRBV25-1	-	few	TRBJ1-6	TGTGCCAGCAGTGAGCCCCGGGATTCACCCCTCCACTTT	CASSEPRDSPLHF
TRBV28	TRBD2	-	TRBJ2-5	TGTGCCAGCGTTTCACGGGAGGGCATGGAGACCCAGTACTTC	CASVSREGMETQYF
TRBV25-1	TRBD2	-	TRBJ2-1	TGTGCCAGCAGTGATGGCCTAGCGGGGGGGTACAATGAGCAGTTCTTC	CASSDGLAGGYNEQFF
TRBV6-5	-	-	TRBJ1-5	TGTGCCAGCAGTTCCACCGCGGGAGGATGGAATCAGCCCCAGCATTTT	CASSSTAGGWNQPQHF
TRBV7-2	TRBD2	-	TRBJ2-7	TGTGCCAGCAGCTCCTCGAGCGGGAGGTCCTACGAGCAGTACTTC	CASSSSSGRSYEQYF
TRBV7-3	-	-	TRBJ2-4	TGTGCCAGCAGCTTAAGCCATGGGAGCATTCAGTACTTC	CASSLSHGSIQYF
TRBV7-2	TRBD1	once	TRBJ2-7	TGTGCCAGCAGCCTCGGGACAGGCTTTTACGAGCAGTACTTC	CASSLGTGFYEQYF
TRBV7-9	-	-	TRBJ2-7	TGTGCCAGCAGCTTAGGGGTTGGGTACGAGCAGTACTTC	CASSLGVGYEQYF
TRBV19	-	-	TRBJ2-7	TGTGCCAGTAGTAAAAGCCCCTCGTGGAGGGGGCAGTACGAGCAGTACTTC	CASSKSPSWRGQYEQYF
TRBV9	TRBD2	-	TRBJ2-7	TGTGCCAGCAGTCACGGGAGGGCCGGGTACGAGCAGTACTTC	CASSHGRAGYEQYF
TRBV7-9	-	-	TRBJ1-2	TGTGCCAGCAGCTTAGGGGTAGGGGACTATCCCCGAGGAGGCTACACCTTC	CASSLGVGDYPRGGYTF
TRBV28	-	many	TRBJ1-2	TGTGCCAGCAGTTTGGACCCAGGGAGAGGCTACACCTTC	CASSLDPGRGYTF
TRBV30	-	once	TRBJ2-2	TGTGCCTGGAGCGCAGGGCAAACCGGGGAGCTGTTTTTT	CAWSAGQTGELFF
TRBV7-9	-	-	TRBJ2-3	TGTGCCAGCAGTTCTACCGGGATTAGCACAGATACGCAGTATTTT	CASSSTGISTDTQYF
TRBV30	-	-	TRBJ1-2	TGTGCCTGGAGTGTAATGGGGATCCCTGGGTATGGCTACACCTTC	CAWSVMGIPGYGYTF
TRBV7-2	-	-	TRBJ1-2	TGTGCCAGCAGCTTAGGGAGGTGGGATGGCTACACCTTC	CASSLGRWDGYTF
TRBV10-3	-	-	TRBJ2-5	TGTGCCATCAGTGATGGGATGGTCCAAGAGACCCAGTACTTC	CAISDGMVQETQYF
TRBV5-1	-	-	TRBJ2-7	TGCGCCAGCAGCGAGGGTTCCGGGGGCGAGCAGTACTTC	CASSEGSGGEQYF
TRBV29-1	-	-	TRBJ1-2	TGCAGCGTTGAATCCGGCCTGGCCGCTTTTCGGGGTGGCTACACCTTC	CSVESGLAAFRGGYTF
TRBV5-6	TRBD1	-	TRBJ2-2	TGTGCCAGCAGCTTTTGGGACAGGGGGGCGGAGGCCGGGGAGCTGTTTTTT	CASSFWDRGAEAGELFF
TRBV7-6	TRBD2	-	TRBJ2-7	TGTGCCAGCAGCTTATTAGCGGGAGTACCCTCCGAGCAGTACTTC	CASSLLAGVPSEQYF
TRBV20-1	-	-	TRBJ1-1	TGCAGTGCTGTCCGAATACAGGGACTCTTT	CSAVRIQGLF
TRBV28	-	few	TRBJ2-6	TGTGCCAGCAGACCAGGGGTTGCAGGCGGGGCCAACGTCCTGACTTTC	CASRPGVAGGANVLTF
TRBV19	-	-	TRBJ2-2	TGTGCCAGTAGTCCGACGTCAGGGGACACCGGGGAGCTGTTTTTT	CASSPTSGDTGELFF
TRBV7-3	-	-	TRBJ2-1	TGTGCCAGCAGCCGTGACAGGTTCTCCTACAATGAGCAGTTCTTC	CASSRDRFSYNEQFF
TRBV28	TRBD1	-	TRBJ1-5	TGTGCCAGCAGTCCCGGGGACAGGGGTTCTTATCAGCCCCAGCATTTT	CASSPGDRGSYQPQHF